Shown below are 16 T cell receptor beta chains from a single sample sequenced in a study of vaccination and CD4 T cells after COVID-19. Treatment meaning: roughly 11-day PBMC culture with coronavirus spike peptide pools or control peptides (ViraFEST assay). These TCRs' antigens remain unknown. Sequenced with the Oncomine TCR Beta short-read assay was DNA taken from cultured CD4+ T cells. TCRdb called the PCR reads again in MiXCR, with one record for every CDR3 protein. The sample carries some 14,000 distinct CDR3 sequences, about 40% recorded once. The specimen comprised CD4+ T cells from blood, cultured in vitro, sampled after SARS-CoV-2 vaccination. These receptors were obtained from a human donor who had recovered from COVID-19.

This clonotype showed up just once. This chain uses TRBV2 with TRBJ2-5; D might be TRBD1 (6 bases). V was cut by 5 bases and J by 8 bases, with 21 bases left in between. The germline V gene encodes CDR1 SNHLY and CDR2 FYNNEI. CDR3 size: 15 residues. The CDR3 DNA reads as TGTGCCAGCAGTAAACAGGGCCCACCGGGGTATACCCAGTACTTC. Protein product: CASSKQGPPGYTQYF.

This clonotype was seen once. The junction departs from the called germline gene at one end, perhaps through a read error. The chain is built from TRBV20-1 and TRBJ2-7, with D maybe TRBD1 (5 bases). Per germline, CDR1 DFQATT and CDR2 SNEGSKA (reference sequence). This CDR3 comprises 12 residues. Here the CDR3 DNA reads TGCAGTGCTAGTCCAGGGATTTACGGGCAGTACTTC. This translates into CSASPGIYGQYF.

The chain has TRBV7-2 and TRBJ1-5; D is undetermined. CDR1 and CDR2 from the germline V gene are SGHTA and FQGNSA. The CDR3 runs to 14 residues. The V end was cut by 1 base, the J end by 0 bases, with 4 bases between. The CDR3 nucleotides read TGTGCCAGCAGCTTAGAACGTAGCAATCAGCCCCAGCATTTT. Translated: CASSLERSNQPQHF.

This clonotype was seen only a few times. The chain couples TRBV6-1 to TRBJ1-2; D is possibly TRBD1 (5 bases). Germline lookup yields CDR1 MNHNS and CDR2 SASEGT. Trimming shortened V by 9 bases and J by 8 bases, and 13 bases separated the two germline ends. The CDR3 is 11 residues long. The CDR3 bases are TGTGCCAGAGGGGCGTCCGCGGGCTACACCTTC. Amino acids: CARGASAGYTF.

This clonotype was counted only a few times. The chain employs TRBV7-9 and TRBJ1-2; perhaps TRBD1 as D (5 bases). The CDR3 totals 15 residues. V shed 0 bases and J shed 2 bases, with 10 bases lying between them. CDR1 and CDR2 (germline): SEHNR, FQNEAQ (reference sequence). The CDR3 region has the DNA TGTGCCAGCAGCTTAGCGGGACGGATAAACTATGGCTACACCTTC. Protein sequence: CASSLAGRINYGYTF.

This clonotype has more than one count but fewer than ten. The rearrangement links TRBV6-2 or TRBV6-3 to TRBJ2-5, with unresolved D. The CDR3 extends over 13 amino acids. V was shortened by 2 bases and J by 4 bases, with 8 bases between the two germline ends. Germline CDR1 is MNHEY and CDR2 is SVGEGT. The CDR3 coding sequence is TGTGCCAGCAGTTACGGTAGGGCAGAGACCCAGTACTTC. This translates into CASSYGRAETQYF.

This sequence joins TRBV7-2 and TRBJ2-3; 7 bases match TRBD2. The CDR3 loop spans 14 amino acids. Germline-derived CDR1 and CDR2 are SGHTA and FQGNSA. The junction had 7 bases not matched to a gene; V was cut back by 5 bases and J by 5 bases. The CDR3 bases are TGTGCCAGCAGCCGCGGGGGAGTTAAAGATACGCAGTATTTT. Translation: CASSRGGVKDTQYF.

In its sample, this clonotype was seen a few times. The chain employs TRBV19 and TRBJ1-5, with D possibly matching TRBD1 (6 bases). Trimming removed 3 bases at V and 5 bases at J, with 11 bases between. The CDR3 runs 14 residues. Germline V gene data show CDR1 as LNHDA and CDR2 as SQIVND (reference sequence). The CDR3 reads CASSILGAHQPQHF. CDR3 in DNA: TGTGCCAGTAGTATTTTGGGGGCACATCAGCCCCAGCATTTT.

The chain recombines TRBV6-2 or TRBV6-3 with TRBJ2-3; D may be TRBD2 (6 bases). This CDR3 has 15 residues. The V gene's germline CDR1 is MNHEY and CDR2 SVGEGT. V lost 5 bases and J lost 2, with 14 bases in between. The CDR3 coding sequence is TGTGCCAGCAGTCGCGGGACTGCTTACACAGATACGCAGTATTTT. Translation gives CASSRGTAYTDTQYF.

This clonotype was observed once. The V call is TRBV6-1, the J call TRBJ2-7, with D perhaps assigned TRBD1 or TRBD2 (5 bases each). Germline-derived CDR1 and CDR2 are MNHNS and SASEGT. The CDR3 sequence is 17 residues long. V gave up 6 bases and J gave up 0 bases, with 21 bases separating them. CDR3 DNA: TGTGCCAGCAGCCGTTCTGGGGACGAGACGAGCTCCTACGAGCAGTACTTC. This translates into CASSRSGDETSSYEQYF.

The V call is TRBV20-1, the J call TRBJ2-2; TRBD1 or TRBD2 may be the D gene (5 bases each). In germline, CDR1 is DFQATT, CDR2 SNEGSKA (reference sequence). The V gene lost 3 bases and the J gene lost 4 bases, with 15 bases spanning the gap. The CDR3 is 15 amino acids. CDR3 sequence reads: CSARRARGGTGELFF. The CDR3 coding sequence is TGCAGTGCTAGGCGGGCTAGGGGCGGCACCGGGGAGCTGTTTTTT.

This rearrangement joins TRBV4-1 to TRBJ1-2; TRBD1 matches at 8 bases. The CDR3 length is 15 residues. Trimming at V came to 4 bases and at J to 5 bases, leaving 9 bases not matched to a gene. Germline lookup yields CDR1 MGHRA and CDR2 YSYEKL. In DNA form, the CDR3 reads TGCGCCAGCAGCCCCTCAGGACAGGGAGAATATGGCTACACCTTC. Translation gives CASSPSGQGEYGYTF.

This chain joins TRBV6-2 or TRBV6-3 and TRBJ1-1; D gene unclear. V lost 2 bases and J 6 bases, leaving 7 bases between the germline ends. The germline gives CDR1 MNHEY, CDR2 SVGEGT. The CDR3 runs 12 residues. CDR3 protein: CASSYGGPEAFF. As DNA, the CDR3 is TGTGCCAGCAGTTACGGAGGACCTGAAGCTTTCTTT.

The rearrangement joins TRBV19 to TRBJ1-2; D might be TRBD1 (5 bases). The germline V gene has CDR1 LNHDA and CDR2 SQIVND (reference sequence). The ends were cut back, 6 bases at V and 3 bases at J, with 20 bases in the middle. The CDR3 sequence is 16 residues long. CDR3 in amino acids: CASRTSTVPNYYGYTF. The CDR3 region has the DNA TGTGCCAGTAGAACATCGACAGTACCTAACTACTATGGCTACACCTTC.

This clonotype showed up just a few times. The chain carries TRBV7-2 and TRBJ1-5; D remains unclear. Germline CDR1 is SGHTA and CDR2 is FQGNSA. There are 15 residues in the CDR3. V was shortened by 1 base and J by 6 bases, with 13 bases between the two germline ends. The CDR3: CASSLVSVDGQPQHF. The DNA for the CDR3 is TGTGCCAGCAGCTTAGTGTCAGTTGATGGTCAGCCCCAGCATTTT.

The chain joins TRBV7-9 to TRBJ1-3, with D perhaps matching TRBD1 (5 bases). CDR1 is SEHNR and CDR2 is FQNEAQ in the germline V gene (reference sequence). The V end was cut by 5 bases, the J end by 4 bases, with 15 bases between. This CDR3 contains 15 residues. This chain's CDR3 is CASSRAGTRGNTIYF. The DNA of the CDR3 is TGTGCCAGCAGCCGAGCCGGGACCCGGGGAAACACCATATATTTT.